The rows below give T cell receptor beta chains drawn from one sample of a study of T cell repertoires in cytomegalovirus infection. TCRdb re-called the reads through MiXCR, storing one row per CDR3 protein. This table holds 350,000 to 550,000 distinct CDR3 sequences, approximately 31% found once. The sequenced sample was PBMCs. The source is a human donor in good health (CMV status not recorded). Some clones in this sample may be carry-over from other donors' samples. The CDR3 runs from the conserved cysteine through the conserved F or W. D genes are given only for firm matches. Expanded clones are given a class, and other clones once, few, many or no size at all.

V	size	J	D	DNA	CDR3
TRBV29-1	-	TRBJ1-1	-	TGCAGCGTTGAAGACGGACTAAACACTGAAGCTTTCTTT	CSVEDGLNTEAFF
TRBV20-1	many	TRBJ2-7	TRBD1	TGCAGTGCTAGAGATGTCGCGGGACAGGGTTTCTACGAGCAGTACTTC	CSARDVAGQGFYEQYF
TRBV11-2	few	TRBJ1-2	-	TGTGCCAGCAGCTTACAGGGTTTGGGCTATGGCTACACCTTC	CASSLQGLGYGYTF
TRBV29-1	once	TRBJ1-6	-	TGCAGCGTTGAAGTGGGGGGCGTAGGATCACCCCTCCACTTT	CSVEVGGVGSPLHF
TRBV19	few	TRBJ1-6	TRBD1	TGTGCCAGTAGTGGGCGGACAGGGCTGAATTCACCCCTCCACTTT	CASSGRTGLNSPLHF
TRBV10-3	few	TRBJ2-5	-	TGTGCCATCAGCCTCGGACCGTCAGAGACCCAGTACTTC	CAISLGPSETQYF
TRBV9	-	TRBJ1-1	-	TGTGCCAGCAGCGTAGACGGGGCGAACACTGAAGCTTTCTTT	CASSVDGANTEAFF
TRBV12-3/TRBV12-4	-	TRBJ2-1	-	TGTGCCAGCCTCTTGTGGGGGGGCCGTAGGGATGAGCAGTTCTTC	CASLLWGGRRDEQFF
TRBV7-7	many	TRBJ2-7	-	TGTGCCAGCAGCTTATTGGTAGGCTACGAGCAGTACTTC	CASSLLVGYEQYF
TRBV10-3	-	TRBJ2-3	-	TGTGCCATCATGGGCGTTAGCACAGATACGCAGTATTTT	CAIMGVSTDTQYF
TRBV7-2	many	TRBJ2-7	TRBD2	TGTGCCAGCAGCTCCCGGGGGGGCAGCGAGCAGTACTTC	CASSSRGGSEQYF
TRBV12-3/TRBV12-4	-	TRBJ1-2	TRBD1	TGTGCCAGCAGACCACGGGACAGGGACAGGGGCTACACCTTC	CASRPRDRDRGYTF
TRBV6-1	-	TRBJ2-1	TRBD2	TGTGCCAGCAGTGAAGCCAGCGGGGGGCTCAATGAGCAGTTCTTC	CASSEASGGLNEQFF
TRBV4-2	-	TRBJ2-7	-	TGTGCCAGCAGCCCCTGGACTAACTACGAGCAGTACTTC	CASSPWTNYEQYF
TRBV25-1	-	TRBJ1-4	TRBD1	TGTGCCAGCAGTGACCAGGGACAGGGAAACGAAAAACTGTTTTTT	CASSDQGQGNEKLFF
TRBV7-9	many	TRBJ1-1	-	TGTGCCAGCAGCTCTACACCGAACACTGAAGCTTTCTTT	CASSSTPNTEAFF
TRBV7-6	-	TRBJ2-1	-	TGTGCCAGCAGCTTAGACCGGGACACCCTGTACAATGAGCAGTTCTTC	CASSLDRDTLYNEQFF
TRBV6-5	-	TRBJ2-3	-	TGTGCCAGCAGGCGGGCCTCCTCAGATACGCAGTATTTT	CASRRASSDTQYF
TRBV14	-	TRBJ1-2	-	TGTGCCAGCAGCCACCGCGACAAACCGGGGAGCTATGGCTACACCTTC	CASSHRDKPGSYGYTF
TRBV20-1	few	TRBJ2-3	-	TGCAGTGCTTCCCCGAGGGGTAACACAGATACGCAGTATTTT	CSASPRGNTDTQYF
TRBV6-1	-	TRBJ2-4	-	TGTGCCAGCAGGGGAGTTGAAGACATTCAGTACTTC	CASRGVEDIQYF
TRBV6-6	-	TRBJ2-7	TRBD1	TGTGCCAGCAGTGAGACCAGACAGGGGCGATTTTCCTACGAGCAGTACTTC	CASSETRQGRFSYEQYF
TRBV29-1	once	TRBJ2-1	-	TGCAGCGTTGAAGGACACAATGAGCAGTTCTTC	CSVEGHNEQFF
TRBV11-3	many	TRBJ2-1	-	TGTGCCAGCAGCAGACAGGGAGGCTACAATGAGCAGTTCTTC	CASSRQGGYNEQFF
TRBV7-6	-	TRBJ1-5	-	TGTGCCAGCAGCCCTAGTAAGCCAGGGCCTCCTCATCAGCCCCAGCATTTT	CASSPSKPGPPHQPQHF
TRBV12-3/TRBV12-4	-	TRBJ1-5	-	TGTGCCAGCAGTCGTCAGGGTGGTACAGGCAATCAGCCCCAGCATTTT	CASSRQGGTGNQPQHF
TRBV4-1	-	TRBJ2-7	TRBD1	TGCGCCAGCAGCCAAGATGAGGCGGGACAGGGGAACTACGAGCAGTACTTC	CASSQDEAGQGNYEQYF
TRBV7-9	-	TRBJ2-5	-	TGTGCCAGCTCTCGACAATCCGGTAAAGAGACCCAGTACTTC	CASSRQSGKETQYF
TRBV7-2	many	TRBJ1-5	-	TGTGCCAGCAGCTTAGCGGAGAAGGGGAGTCAGCCCCAGCATTTT	CASSLAEKGSQPQHF
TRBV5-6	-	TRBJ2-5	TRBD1	TGTGCCAGCACCGGACTGACAGGGGGCGAGCAAGAGACCCAGTACTTC	CASTGLTGGEQETQYF
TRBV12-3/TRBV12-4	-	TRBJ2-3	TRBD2	TGTGCCAGCAGTTTAGCAAGGCTAGCGGGGCAAGACACAGATACGCAGTATTTT	CASSLARLAGQDTDTQYF
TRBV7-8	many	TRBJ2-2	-	TGTGCCAGCGCCCGGGGTGGCGGGGAGCTGTTTTTT	CASARGGGELFF
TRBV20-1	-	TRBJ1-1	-	TGCAGTGTAAGGGGGTGGATGAACACTGAAGCTTTCTTT	CSVRGWMNTEAFF
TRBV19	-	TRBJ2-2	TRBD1	TGTGCCAGTAGTCTTGACAGGGTGAGTAACACCGGGGAGATGTTTTTT	CASSLDRVSNTGEMFF
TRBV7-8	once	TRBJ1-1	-	TGTGCCAGCAGCCAACAGGGACGGACCACTGAAGCTTTCTTT	CASSQQGRTTEAFF
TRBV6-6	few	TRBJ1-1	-	TGTGCCAGCAGTTACTCGGGGGGACAAGGAGAAGCTTTCTTT	CASSYSGGQGEAFF
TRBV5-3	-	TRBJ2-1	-	TGTGACAGCAGCCCAGAGGGGGGGCTAGACAATGAGCAGTTCTTC	CDSSPEGGLDNEQFF
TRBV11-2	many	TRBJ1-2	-	TGTGCCAGCAGCTTAGGAGCAGGGTATGGCTACACCTTC	CASSLGAGYGYTF
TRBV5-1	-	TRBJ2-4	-	TGCGCCAGCAGCTTGAATCAGGGGAGGCACCCAGAAAACATTCAGTACTTC	CASSLNQGRHPENIQYF
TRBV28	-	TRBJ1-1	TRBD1	TGTGCCAGCAGCCCAGGCGAAGGGGGCATGAACACTGAAGCTTTCTTT	CASSPGEGGMNTEAFF
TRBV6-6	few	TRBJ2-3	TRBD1	TGTGCCAGCAGTTTCCCGTCAGGGGGCCTCCCCACAGATACGCAGTATTTT	CASSFPSGGLPTDTQYF
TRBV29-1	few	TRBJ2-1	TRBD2	TGCAGCGTTGGTTGGACTAGCGGGGGGCCTATCTCCTACAATGAGCAGTTCTTC	CSVGWTSGGPISYNEQFF
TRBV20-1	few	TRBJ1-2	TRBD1	TGCAGTGCTAGAGATCGGGACAGGGCCTATGGCTACACCTTC	CSARDRDRAYGYTF
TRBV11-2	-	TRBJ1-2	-	TGTGCCAGCAGCCCCTCAAACCGGGCAGAAAACTATGGCTACACCTTC	CASSPSNRAENYGYTF
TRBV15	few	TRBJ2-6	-	TGTGCCACCAGCCCCCTTGGGACCTCTGGGGCCAACGTCCTGACTTTC	CATSPLGTSGANVLTF